The clone carrying this T cell receptor (beta chain) has ten or more counts. Its matching antigen is unknown. Two-round multiplex PCR, the amplification method, yielded TCR beta CDR3 from genomic DNA. The first round of PCR was done with primers that matched each TRBV and TRBJ gene. With universal primers, the second PCR round was performed. In TCRdb, the multiplex PCR reads were re-called with MiXCR into one record per CDR3 protein. The sample carries roughly 15,000 distinct CDR3 sequences, around 29% recorded once. CDR3 size: 15 residues. The germline gives CDR1 SGHTA, CDR2 FQGNSA. Trimming cost V 2 bases and J 4 bases; bases outside gene matches: 5. This record belongs to a study of prognosis after radiotherapy for stage I lung cancer. Study results and caveats: Counted unique TCR clones declined after stereotactic body radiation therapy (median around 10,000 versus 6,900).

This receptor was identified in a donor over 45 with non-small cell lung cancer. The J gene is TRBJ2-7, the V gene TRBV7-2, with 10 bases lining up with TRBD2. The specimen was PBMCs, collected before or after stereotactic body radiation therapy (not recorded which). CDR3 in DNA: TGTGCCAGCAGCTTAATGCCTAGCGGGAGATACGAGCAGTACTTC. Protein sequence: CASSLMPSGRYEQYF.